The T cell receptor beta chain under discussion was sequenced for a study of cytomegalovirus exposure and HLA in healthy donors. Study observations and caveats: Associated with cytomegalovirus, according to the listing, were 164 TCR beta chains. There were some V segments, including TRBV6-2 and TRBV6-3, excluded as indistinguishable. Earlier results showed most TCR beta V segments being productive about 90% or about 30% of the time.

The study ran its PCR with 60 Vbeta and 13 Jbeta primers. Sequenced by immunoSEQ multiplex PCR; TCRdb stores in-frame clones only, minus some. Counted here are over 200,000 clones, more than 75% occurring once; the ten biggest clones make up about 3.8%. On this clone: The target antigen is unknown.

The donors, nominally healthy at sampling, likely had unrecorded immune exposures. J was trimmed by 0 bases and V by 4 bases; bases with no gene match: 6. The CDR3 spans 14 residues. CDR1 is GTSNPN, CDR2 SVGIG, per germline (reference sequence). The J gene is TRBJ2-7, the V gene TRBV30; 7 positions match TRBD2. Material: PBMCs. This clonotype was sampled from a male donor in good health and CMV-seronegative. CDR3 nucleotide sequence: TGTGCCTGGACCGGGAGGCTATCCTCCTACGAGCAGTACTTC. It is translated as CAWTGRLSSYEQYF.